These T cell receptor beta chains were read from a single sample in a study of cytomegalovirus exposure and HLA in healthy donors. The table came from immunoSEQ multiplex PCR; TCRdb's copy has only in-frame clones and leaves some out. The table includes around 150,000 clones, approximately 84% detected once. The sequencing sample was made of PBMCs. The receptors stem from a man aged 30-40 years in good health and CMV-seropositive. CDR3s include the opening cysteine and the closing phenylalanine or tryptophan. The D gene is left open where the match is weak. The listing skips clone size in some rows; elsewhere it reads once, few, many or a size class.

TRBV7-2,-,-,TRBJ1-2,CASSVKQGSGYTF,TGTGCCAGCAGCGTCAAACAGGGATCTGGCTACACCTTC
TRBV11-3,-,-,TRBJ2-7,CASSLSAGPGFEQYF,TGTGCCAGCAGCTTATCCGCGGGGCCAGGGTTCGAGCAGTACTTC
TRBV6-6,-,-,TRBJ1-2,CASSLATRGYTF,TGTGCCAGCAGTTTGGCCACGCGGGGCTACACCTTC
TRBV25-1,-,-,TRBJ1-2,CASSVGGGGTNYGYTF,TGTGCCAGCAGTGTGGGTGGCGGGGGGACAAACTATGGCTACACCTTC
TRBV5-1,-,TRBD2,TRBJ2-1,CASSDLAGANNEQFF,TGCGCCAGCAGCGATTTAGCGGGGGCCAACAATGAGCAGTTCTTC
TRBV4-1,-,-,TRBJ1-1,CASSQGGITEAFF,TGCGCCAGCAGCCAAGGAGGAATCACTGAAGCTTTCTTT
TRBV5-4,-,TRBD1,TRBJ2-1,CASSLSQGANRQFF,TGTGCCAGCAGCTTGAGCCAGGGGGCGAATAGGCAGTTCTTC
TRBV18,-,-,TRBJ1-5,CASSLRARDLGEDQPQHF,TGTGCCAGCTCACTAAGGGCCAGGGATCTTGGGGAGGATCAGCCCCAGCATTTT
TRBV9,few,TRBD2,TRBJ2-7,CASSWGLAGEHEQYF,TGTGCCAGCAGCTGGGGACTAGCGGGAGAACACGAGCAGTACTTC
TRBV7-2,-,-,TRBJ1-2,CASSLFGGDYGYTF,TGTGCCAGCAGCTTATTTGGAGGGGATTATGGCTACACCTTC
TRBV29-1,-,TRBD1,TRBJ1-5,CSVEATGESQPQHF,TGCAGCGTTGAAGCGACAGGGGAGTCTCAGCCCCAGCATTTT
TRBV19,few,TRBD1,TRBJ2-7,CASSYLFGTGADEQYF,TGTGCCAGTAGCTACCTCTTCGGGACAGGGGCGGACGAGCAGTACTTC
TRBV6-5,-,-,TRBJ2-1,CASSPFGGAYNEQFF,TGTGCCAGCAGTCCGTTTGGCGGGGCCTACAATGAGCAGTTCTTC
TRBV7-2,-,TRBD1,TRBJ1-4,CASSQTGGVEKLFF,TGTGCCAGCAGCCAAACAGGGGGAGTCGAAAAACTGTTTTTT
TRBV11-2,-,-,TRBJ1-5,CASSFDEGQPQHF,TGTGCCAGCAGCTTCGACGAGGGTCAGCCCCAGCATTTT
TRBV29-1,once,-,TRBJ2-2,CSVEGAGELFF,TGCAGCGTCGAGGGGGCCGGGGAGCTGTTTTTT
TRBV18,-,-,TRBJ2-2,CASSTNTGELFF,TGTGCCAGCTCTACGAACACCGGGGAGCTGTTTTTT
TRBV7-2,-,TRBD1,TRBJ2-7,CASSTGTGASYEQYF,TGTGCCAGCAGCACCGGGACAGGGGCCTCCTACGAGCAGTACTTC
TRBV9,-,-,TRBJ2-7,CASSVAPTRYEQYF,TGTGCCAGCAGCGTAGCCCCCACTAGGTACGAGCAGTACTTC
TRBV7-9,-,TRBD1,TRBJ1-2,CASSLARGQGITF,TGTGCCAGCAGCTTAGCGCGGGGACAGGGGATCACCTTC
TRBV29-1,-,TRBD2,TRBJ2-7,CSVGASGSSYEQYF,TGCAGCGTTGGGGCTAGCGGGAGTTCCTACGAGCAGTACTTC
TRBV9,once,TRBD2,TRBJ2-6,CASSVGQAGGSSGANVLTF,TGTGCCAGCAGCGTAGGCCAAGCGGGGGGATCTTCAGGGGCCAACGTCCTGACTTTC
TRBV4-1,-,TRBD1,TRBJ2-6,CASSPQGQSPLGANVLTF,TGCGCCAGCAGCCCACAGGGACAGTCCCCCTTGGGGGCCAACGTCCTGACTTTC
TRBV27,-,-,TRBJ1-1,CASSPLGGGQAFF,TGTGCCAGCAGCCCCCTGGGCGGGGGGCAAGCTTTCTTT
TRBV10-3,-,TRBD2,TRBJ2-3,CAISSTSGAKDTQYF,TGTGCCATCAGTTCTACTAGCGGAGCTAAGGATACGCAGTATTTT
TRBV29-1,-,-,TRBJ2-7,CSVEETASYEQYF,TGCAGCGTTGAAGAGACTGCCTCCTACGAGCAGTACTTC
TRBV5-1,-,-,TRBJ2-3,CASSLMRVSTDTQYF,TGCGCCAGCAGCTTGATGCGGGTCAGCACAGATACGCAGTATTTT
TRBV4-1,-,TRBD1,TRBJ1-6,CASSQGGTGVTYNSPLHF,TGCGCCAGCAGCCAAGGTGGGACAGGGGTAACCTATAATTCACCCCTCCACTTT
TRBV5-8,-,-,TRBJ2-7,CASSLGRGFTYEQYF,TGTGCCAGCAGCTTGGGCAGGGGATTTACCTACGAGCAGTACTTC
TRBV6-5,-,TRBD1,TRBJ2-7,CASSPELGTAYEQYF,TGTGCCAGCAGCCCGGAACTTGGGACAGCCTACGAGCAGTACTTC
TRBV5-4,-,TRBD1,TRBJ2-7,CASSPGQGSYEQYF,TGTGCCAGCAGCCCGGGACAGGGTTCCTACGAGCAGTACTTC
TRBV18,-,-,TRBJ1-2,CASSPPDSGLLYGYTF,TGTGCCAGCTCACCTCCGGACTCGGGGTTGCTTTATGGCTACACCTTC
TRBV5-1,-,TRBD2,TRBJ2-7,CASSQFGGRVTYF,TGCGCCAGCAGCCAGTTTGGTGGGAGGGTAACATACTTC
TRBV7-9,-,-,TRBJ1-2,CASSLEGVAGYTF,TGTGCCAGCAGCTTAGAGGGGGTCGCTGGCTACACCTTC
TRBV10-3,once,TRBD1,TRBJ1-5,CAISEGQGFAQPQHF,TGTGCCATCAGTGAGGGACAGGGGTTCGCTCAGCCCCAGCATTTT
TRBV27,-,-,TRBJ1-2,CASQQRGAEGYTF,TGTGCCAGCCAGCAGCGGGGGGCAGAAGGCTACACCTTC
TRBV6-1,once,TRBD1,TRBJ1-2,CASSSTGDYGYTF,TGTGCCAGCAGTTCGACAGGGGACTATGGCTACACCTTC
TRBV11-2,-,TRBD1,TRBJ1-1,CASSRLDRVTEAFF,TGTGCCAGCAGCCGCTTGGACAGGGTTACTGAAGCTTTCTTT
TRBV19,once,TRBD2,TRBJ2-7,CASSILGGLAEVYEQYF,TGTGCCAGTAGTATCTTGGGGGGACTAGCGGAAGTATACGAGCAGTACTTC
TRBV2,few,-,TRBJ1-3,CASSEQGNTIYF,TGTGCCAGCAGTGAACAAGGAAACACCATATATTTT
TRBV11-2,-,-,TRBJ2-2,CASSPPVGGIRELFF,TGTGCCAGCAGCCCCCCGGTAGGAGGAATCCGGGAGCTGTTTTTT
TRBV10-1,-,TRBD1,TRBJ2-1,CASSEIGQGANEQFF,TGCGCCAGCAGTGAGATTGGACAGGGGGCCAATGAGCAGTTCTTC
TRBV2,-,TRBD2,TRBJ2-7,CASSEGFSGAQYF,TGTGCCAGCAGTGAAGGATTTAGCGGGGCGCAGTACTTC
TRBV7-6,-,TRBD1,TRBJ2-3,CASSNQGGTDTQYF,TGTGCCAGCAGCAATCAGGGGGGCACAGATACGCAGTATTTT
TRBV9,-,-,TRBJ2-2,CASSGEDTGTGELFF,TGTGCCAGCAGCGGGGAGGACACGGGGACCGGGGAGCTGTTTTTT
TRBV14,-,TRBD2,TRBJ2-5,CASSQETSAQTQYF,TGTGCCAGCAGCCAAGAAACTAGCGCACAGACCCAGTACTTC
TRBV4-1,-,TRBD2,TRBJ2-2,CASSQRPLASGEGVTGELFF,TGCGCCAGCAGCCAACGACCGCTGGCTAGCGGGGAGGGAGTGACCGGGGAGCTGTTTTTT
TRBV6-1,-,TRBD2,TRBJ2-3,CASSEGRLALFTDTQYF,TGTGCCAGCAGTGAAGGGAGACTAGCCCTCTTCACAGATACGCAGTATTTT
TRBV2,-,-,TRBJ2-7,CASSEALEDSTYEQYF,TGTGCCAGCAGTGAAGCGCTGGAGGACTCCACCTACGAGCAGTACTTC
TRBV11-2,-,TRBD2,TRBJ2-3,CASSLPGLAGATQYF,TGTGCCAGCAGCTTACCGGGACTAGCAGGGGCAACGCAGTATTTT
TRBV30,-,-,TRBJ2-3,CAWGRDTQYF,TGTGCCTGGGGCCGAGATACGCAGTATTTT
TRBV20-1,-,-,TRBJ1-2,CSLETLDGYTF,TGCAGTCTAGAGACCCTTGATGGCTACACCTTC